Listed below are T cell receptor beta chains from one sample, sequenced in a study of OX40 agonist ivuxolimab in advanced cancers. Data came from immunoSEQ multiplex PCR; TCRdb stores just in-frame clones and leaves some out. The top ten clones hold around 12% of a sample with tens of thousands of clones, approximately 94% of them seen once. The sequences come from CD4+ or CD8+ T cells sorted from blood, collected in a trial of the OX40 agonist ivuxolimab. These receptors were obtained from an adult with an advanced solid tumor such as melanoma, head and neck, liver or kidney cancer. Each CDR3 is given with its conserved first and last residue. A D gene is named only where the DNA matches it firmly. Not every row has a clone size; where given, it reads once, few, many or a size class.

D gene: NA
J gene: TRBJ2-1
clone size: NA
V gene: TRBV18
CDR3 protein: CASSPSTAGNEQFF
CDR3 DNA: TGTGCCAGCTCACCATCGACCGCGGGGAATGAGCAGTTCTTC

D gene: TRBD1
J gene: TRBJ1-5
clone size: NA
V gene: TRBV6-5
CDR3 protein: CASSYSGTGAVEHF
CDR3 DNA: TGTGCCAGCAGTTACTCCGGGACAGGGGCCGTCGAGCATTTT

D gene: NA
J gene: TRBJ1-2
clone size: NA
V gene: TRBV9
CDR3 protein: CASSSGTPSYGYTF
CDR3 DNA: TGTGCCAGCAGCTCAGGGACACCCTCCTATGGCTACACCTTC

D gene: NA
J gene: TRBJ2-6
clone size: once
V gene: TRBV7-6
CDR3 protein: CASSLGPGGNPSGANVLTF
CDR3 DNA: TGTGCCAGCAGCTTAGGCCCCGGCGGGAACCCCTCTGGGGCCAACGTCCTGACTTTC

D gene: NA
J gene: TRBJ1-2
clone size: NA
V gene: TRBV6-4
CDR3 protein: CASSDAPGVGYGYTF
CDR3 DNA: TGTGCCAGCAGTGACGCCCCAGGGGTAGGCTATGGCTACACCTTC

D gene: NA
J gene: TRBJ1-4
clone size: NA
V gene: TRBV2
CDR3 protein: CASIDRRNEKLFF
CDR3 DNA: TGTGCCAGCATTGACAGGCGTAATGAAAAACTGTTTTTT

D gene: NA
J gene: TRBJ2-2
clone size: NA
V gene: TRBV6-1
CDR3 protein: CASSEAATTNTGELFF
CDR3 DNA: TGTGCCAGCAGTGAAGCAGCGACCACGAACACCGGGGAGCTGTTTTTT

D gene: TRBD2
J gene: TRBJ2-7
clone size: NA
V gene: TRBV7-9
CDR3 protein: CASSQGLAGVCDF
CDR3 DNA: TGTGCCAGCAGCCAGGGACTAGCGGGAGTTTGCGACTTC

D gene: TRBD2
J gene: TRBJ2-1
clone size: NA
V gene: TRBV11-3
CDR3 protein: CASSARGSGSSYNEQFF
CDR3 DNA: TGTGCCAGCAGCGCCCGGGGGAGCGGGAGCTCCTACAATGAGCAGTTCTTC

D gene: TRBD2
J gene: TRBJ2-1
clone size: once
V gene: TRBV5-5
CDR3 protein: CASSPRTSGRANEQFF
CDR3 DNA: TGTGCCAGCAGCCCACGGACTAGCGGGAGGGCCAATGAGCAGTTCTTC

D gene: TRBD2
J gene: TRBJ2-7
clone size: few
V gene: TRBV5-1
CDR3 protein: CASSLQAGVGSYEQYF
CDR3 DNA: TGCGCCAGCAGCTTACAAGCGGGAGTGGGCTCCTACGAGCAGTACTTC

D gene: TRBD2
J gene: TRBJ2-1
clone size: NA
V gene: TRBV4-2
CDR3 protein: CASSQEQSGTIYYNEQFF
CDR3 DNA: TGTGCCAGCAGCCAAGAACAATCCGGGACTATCTACTACAATGAGCAGTTCTTC

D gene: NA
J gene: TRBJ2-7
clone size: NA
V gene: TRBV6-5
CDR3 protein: CASSYGQNYEQYF
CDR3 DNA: TGTGCCAGCAGTTACGGACAGAATTACGAGCAGTACTTC

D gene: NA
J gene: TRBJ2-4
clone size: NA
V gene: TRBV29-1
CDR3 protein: CSLLSNENIQYF
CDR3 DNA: TGCAGCCTTCTTTCCAACGAAAACATTCAGTACTTC

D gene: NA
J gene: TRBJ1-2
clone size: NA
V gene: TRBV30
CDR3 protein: CAWSVRGYYGYTF
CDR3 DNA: TGTGCCTGGAGTGTACGGGGTTACTATGGCTACACCTTC

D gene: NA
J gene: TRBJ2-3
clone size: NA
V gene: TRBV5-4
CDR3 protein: CASSLGESTDTQYF
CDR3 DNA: TGTGCCAGCAGCTTGGGAGAAAGCACAGATACGCAGTATTTT

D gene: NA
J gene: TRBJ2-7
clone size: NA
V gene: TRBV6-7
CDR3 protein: CASSPCCSEQYF
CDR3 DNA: TGTGCCAGCAGTCCCTGCTGTAGCGAGCAGTACTTC

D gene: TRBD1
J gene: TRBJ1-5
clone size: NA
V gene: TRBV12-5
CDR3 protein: CASGLGTGGRSELSNQPQHF
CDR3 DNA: TGTGCTAGTGGTTTGGGGACAGGGGGCCGAAGTGAGTTAAGCAATCAGCCCCAGCATTTT

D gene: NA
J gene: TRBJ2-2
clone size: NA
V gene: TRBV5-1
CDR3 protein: CASSLYREGTGELFF
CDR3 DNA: TGCGCCAGCAGCTTGTACAGGGAGGGCACCGGGGAGCTGTTTTTT

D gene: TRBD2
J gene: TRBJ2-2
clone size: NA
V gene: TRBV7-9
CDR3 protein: CASSFGLVGRAGELFF
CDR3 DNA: TGTGCCAGCAGCTTCGGACTGGTGGGGAGGGCCGGGGAGCTGTTTTTT

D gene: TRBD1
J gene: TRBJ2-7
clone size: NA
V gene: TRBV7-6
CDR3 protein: CASNLEPGGGFGQYF
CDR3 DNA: TGTGCCAGCAACTTAGAACCAGGGGGTGGGTTTGGGCAGTACTTC

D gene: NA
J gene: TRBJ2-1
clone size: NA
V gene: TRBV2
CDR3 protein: CASSERGREDGDEQFF
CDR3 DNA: TGTGCCAGCAGTGAACGGGGGCGGGAAGACGGCGATGAGCAGTTCTTC